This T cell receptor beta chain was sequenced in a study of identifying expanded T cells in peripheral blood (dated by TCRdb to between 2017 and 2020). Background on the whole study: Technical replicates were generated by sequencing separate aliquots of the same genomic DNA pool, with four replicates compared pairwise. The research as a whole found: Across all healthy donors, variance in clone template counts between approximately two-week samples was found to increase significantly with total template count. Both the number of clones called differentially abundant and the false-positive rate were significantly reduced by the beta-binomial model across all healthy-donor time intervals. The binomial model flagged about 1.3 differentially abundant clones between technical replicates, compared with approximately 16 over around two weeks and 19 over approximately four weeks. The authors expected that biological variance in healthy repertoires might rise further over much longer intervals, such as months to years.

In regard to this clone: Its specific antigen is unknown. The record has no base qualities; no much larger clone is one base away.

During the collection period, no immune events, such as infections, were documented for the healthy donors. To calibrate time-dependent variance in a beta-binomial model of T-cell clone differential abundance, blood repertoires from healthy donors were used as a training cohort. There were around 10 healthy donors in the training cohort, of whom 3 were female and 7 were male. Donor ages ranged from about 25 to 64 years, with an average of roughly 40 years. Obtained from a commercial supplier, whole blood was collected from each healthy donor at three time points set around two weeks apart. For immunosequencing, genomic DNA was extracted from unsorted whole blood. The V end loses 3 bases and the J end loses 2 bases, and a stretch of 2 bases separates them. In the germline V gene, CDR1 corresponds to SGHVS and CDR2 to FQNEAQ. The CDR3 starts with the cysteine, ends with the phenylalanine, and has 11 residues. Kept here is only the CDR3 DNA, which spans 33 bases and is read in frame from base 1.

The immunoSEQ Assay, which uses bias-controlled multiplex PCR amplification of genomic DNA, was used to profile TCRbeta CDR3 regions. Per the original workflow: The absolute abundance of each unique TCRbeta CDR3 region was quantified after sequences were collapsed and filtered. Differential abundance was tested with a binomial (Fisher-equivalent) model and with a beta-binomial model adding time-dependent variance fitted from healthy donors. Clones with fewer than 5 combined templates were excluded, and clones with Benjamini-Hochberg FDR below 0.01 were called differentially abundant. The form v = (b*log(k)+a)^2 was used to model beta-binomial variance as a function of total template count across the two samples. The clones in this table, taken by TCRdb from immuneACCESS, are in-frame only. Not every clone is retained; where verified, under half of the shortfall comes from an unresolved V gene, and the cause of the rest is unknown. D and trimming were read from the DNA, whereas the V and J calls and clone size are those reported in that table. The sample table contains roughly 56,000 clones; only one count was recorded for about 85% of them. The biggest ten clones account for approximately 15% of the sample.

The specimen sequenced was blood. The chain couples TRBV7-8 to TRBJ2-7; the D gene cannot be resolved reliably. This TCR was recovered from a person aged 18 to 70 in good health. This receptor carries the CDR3 CASSFAYEQYF. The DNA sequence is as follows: TGTGCCAGCAGCTTTGCCTACGAGCAGTACTTC.